This TCR beta chain was documented in a study of OX40 agonist ivuxolimab in advanced cancers. Whole-study context: Ivuxolimab is an agonistic anti-OX40 (CD134) antibody, and patients were treated with it. Of mixed ages from roughly 23 to 85 and averaging around 60 years, the group was roughly 85% male. General study points: Some of the nonresponding patients also showed low levels of normalized T-cell clonal expansion.

The V end was cut by 4 bases, the J end by 2 bases, with 9 bases between. Germline-derived CDR1 and CDR2 are SGHNT and YENEEA. This CDR3 comprises 14 residues. Remarks on this clone: Its specificity is not known.

Assay: immunoSEQ multiplex PCR; the TCRdb copy retains only in-frame clones and omits some. The data show some 59,000 clones, 70% to 90% seen once. The chain carries TRBV11-3 and TRBJ2-1; D gene unclear. The sequence was collected from an adult with an advanced solid tumor such as melanoma, head and neck, liver or kidney cancer. The starting material was CD4+ or CD8+ T cells sorted from blood, obtained in a trial of the OX40 agonist ivuxolimab. CDR3 sequence reads: CASSSSRAYNEQFF. CDR3 in DNA: TGTGCCAGCAGCTCCTCTCGGGCCTACAATGAGCAGTTCTTC.